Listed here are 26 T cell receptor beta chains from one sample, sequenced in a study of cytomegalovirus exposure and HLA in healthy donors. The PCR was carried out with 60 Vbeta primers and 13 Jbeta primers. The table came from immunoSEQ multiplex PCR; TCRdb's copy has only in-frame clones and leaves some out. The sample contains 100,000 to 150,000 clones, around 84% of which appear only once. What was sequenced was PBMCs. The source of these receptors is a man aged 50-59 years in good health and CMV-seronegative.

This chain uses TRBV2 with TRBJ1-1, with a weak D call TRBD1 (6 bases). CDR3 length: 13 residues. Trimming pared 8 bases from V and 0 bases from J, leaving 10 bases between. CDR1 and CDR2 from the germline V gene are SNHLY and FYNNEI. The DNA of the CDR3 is TGTGCCAGCTCTCGGGACATGAACACTGAAGCTTTCTTT. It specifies CASSRDMNTEAFF.

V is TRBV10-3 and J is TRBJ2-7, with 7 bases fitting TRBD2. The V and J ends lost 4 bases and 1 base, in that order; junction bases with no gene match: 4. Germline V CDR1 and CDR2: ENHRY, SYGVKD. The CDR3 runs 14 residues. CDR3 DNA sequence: TGTGCCATCAGTGGGGGGGGGTGGTCCTACGAGCAGTACTTC. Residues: CAISGGGWSYEQYF.

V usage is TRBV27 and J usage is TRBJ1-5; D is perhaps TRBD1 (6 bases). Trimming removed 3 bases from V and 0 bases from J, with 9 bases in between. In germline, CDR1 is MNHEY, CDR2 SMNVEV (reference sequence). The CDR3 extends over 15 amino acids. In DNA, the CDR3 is TGTGCCAGCAGTTTTATAGGGGGTAGCAATCAGCCCCAGCATTTT. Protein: CASSFIGGSNQPQHF.

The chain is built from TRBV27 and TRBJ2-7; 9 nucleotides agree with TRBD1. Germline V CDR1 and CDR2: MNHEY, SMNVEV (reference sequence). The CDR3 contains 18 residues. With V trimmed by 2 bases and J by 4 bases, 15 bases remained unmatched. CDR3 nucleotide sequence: TGTGCCAGCAGTTTAGTTTCCCCGGACAGGGGTTCGTCGTACGAGCAGTACTTC. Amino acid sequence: CASSLVSPDRGSSYEQYF.

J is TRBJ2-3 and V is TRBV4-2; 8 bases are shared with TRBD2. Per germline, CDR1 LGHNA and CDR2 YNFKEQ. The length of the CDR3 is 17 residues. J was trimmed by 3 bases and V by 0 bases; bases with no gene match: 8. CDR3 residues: CASSQESSGGPTDTQYF. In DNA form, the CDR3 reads TGTGCCAGCAGCCAAGAATCGAGCGGGGGCCCGACAGATACGCAGTATTTT.

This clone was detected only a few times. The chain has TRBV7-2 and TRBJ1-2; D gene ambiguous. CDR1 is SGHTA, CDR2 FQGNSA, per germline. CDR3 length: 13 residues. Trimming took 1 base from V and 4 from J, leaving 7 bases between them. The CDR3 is CASSLGFSYGYTF. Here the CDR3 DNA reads TGTGCCAGCAGCTTAGGTTTCTCCTATGGCTACACCTTC.

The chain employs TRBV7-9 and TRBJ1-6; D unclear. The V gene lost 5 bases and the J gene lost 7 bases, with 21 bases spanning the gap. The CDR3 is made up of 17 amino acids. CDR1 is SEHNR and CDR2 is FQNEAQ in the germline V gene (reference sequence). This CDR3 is CASSEDRGQVVNSPLHF. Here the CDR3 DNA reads TGTGCCAGCAGCGAAGATCGGGGTCAGGTAGTCAATTCACCCCTCCACTTT.

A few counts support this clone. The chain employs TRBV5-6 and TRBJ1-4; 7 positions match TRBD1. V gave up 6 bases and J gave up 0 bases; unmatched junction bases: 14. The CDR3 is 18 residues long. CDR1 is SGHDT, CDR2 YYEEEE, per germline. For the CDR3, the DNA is TGTGCCAGCAACCCTCGTGGGGGTAGGGGGCCAACTAATGAAAAACTGTTTTTT. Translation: CASNPRGGRGPTNEKLFF.

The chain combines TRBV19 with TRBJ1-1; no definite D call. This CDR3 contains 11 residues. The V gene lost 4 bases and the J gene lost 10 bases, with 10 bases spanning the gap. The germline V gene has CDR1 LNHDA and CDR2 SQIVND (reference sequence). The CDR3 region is CASSTGEGAFF. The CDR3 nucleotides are TGTGCCAGTAGTACAGGCGAGGGAGCTTTCTTT.

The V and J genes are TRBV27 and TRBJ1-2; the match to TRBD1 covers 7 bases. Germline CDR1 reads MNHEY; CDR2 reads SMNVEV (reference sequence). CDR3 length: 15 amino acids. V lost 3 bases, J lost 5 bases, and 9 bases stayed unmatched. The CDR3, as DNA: TGTGCCAGCAGTTTTTACCACACAGGGGAGTATGGCTACACCTTC. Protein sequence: CASSFYHTGEYGYTF.

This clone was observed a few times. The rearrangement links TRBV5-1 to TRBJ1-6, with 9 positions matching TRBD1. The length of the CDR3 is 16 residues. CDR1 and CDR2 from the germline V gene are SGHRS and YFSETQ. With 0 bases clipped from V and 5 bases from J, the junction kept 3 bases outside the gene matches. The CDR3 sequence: CASSLDGQGNNSPLHF. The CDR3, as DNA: TGCGCCAGCAGCTTGGACGGACAGGGGAATAATTCACCCCTCCACTTT.

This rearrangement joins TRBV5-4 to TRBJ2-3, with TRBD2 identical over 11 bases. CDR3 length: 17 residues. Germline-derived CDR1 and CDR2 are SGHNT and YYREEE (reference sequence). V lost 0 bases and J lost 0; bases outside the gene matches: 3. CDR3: CASSLGGTSGSTDTQYF. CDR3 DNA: TGTGCCAGCAGCTTGGGAGGGACTAGCGGAAGCACAGATACGCAGTATTTT. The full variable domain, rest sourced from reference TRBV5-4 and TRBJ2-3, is ETGVTQSPTHLIKTRGQQVTLRCSSQSGHNTVSWYQQALGQGPQFIFQYYREEENGRGNFPPRFSGLQFPNYSSELNVNALELDDSALYLCASSLGGTSGSTDTQYFGPGTRLTVL.

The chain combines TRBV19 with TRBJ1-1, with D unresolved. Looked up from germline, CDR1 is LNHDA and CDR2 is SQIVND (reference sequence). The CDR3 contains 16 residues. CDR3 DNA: TGTGCGATATTAACTTTAACCGCCCCCGGGGTCTATGAAGCTTTCTTT. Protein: CAILTLTAPGVYEAFF.

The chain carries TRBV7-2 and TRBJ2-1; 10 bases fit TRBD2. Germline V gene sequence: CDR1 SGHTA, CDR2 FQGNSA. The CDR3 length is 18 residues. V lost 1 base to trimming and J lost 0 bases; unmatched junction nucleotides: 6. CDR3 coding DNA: TGTGCCAGCAGCTTAGAAGGACTAGCGGCCCTCTCCTACAATGAGCAGTTCTTC. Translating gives CASSLEGLAALSYNEQFF.

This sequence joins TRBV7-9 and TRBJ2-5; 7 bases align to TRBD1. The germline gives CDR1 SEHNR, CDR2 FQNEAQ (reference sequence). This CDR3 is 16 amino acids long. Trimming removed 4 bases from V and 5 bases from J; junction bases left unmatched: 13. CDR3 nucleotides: TGTGCCAGCAGCTGGGGACAGCAAATCTCAATTGAGACCCAGTACTTC. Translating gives CASSWGQQISIETQYF.

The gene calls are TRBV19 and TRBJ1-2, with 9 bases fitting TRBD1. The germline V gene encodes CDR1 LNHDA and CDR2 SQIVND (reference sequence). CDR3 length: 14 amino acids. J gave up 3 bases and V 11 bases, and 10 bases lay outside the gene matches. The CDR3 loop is CASIEQGAYYGYTF. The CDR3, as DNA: TGTGCCTCTATCGAACAGGGGGCCTACTATGGCTACACCTTC.

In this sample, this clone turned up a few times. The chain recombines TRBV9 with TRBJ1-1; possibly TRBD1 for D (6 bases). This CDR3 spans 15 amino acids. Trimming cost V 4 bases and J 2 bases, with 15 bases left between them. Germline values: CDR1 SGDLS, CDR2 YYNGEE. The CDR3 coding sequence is TGTGCCAGCAGCTTAGGGGGGGGAAGCAACACTGAAGCTTTCTTT. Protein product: CASSLGGGSNTEAFF.

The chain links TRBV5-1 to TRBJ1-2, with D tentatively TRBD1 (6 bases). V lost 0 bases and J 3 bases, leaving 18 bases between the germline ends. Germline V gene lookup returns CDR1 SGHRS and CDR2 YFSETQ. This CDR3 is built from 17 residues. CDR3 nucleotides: TGCGCCAGCAGCTTGGCCGTCCGGCAGGGGCATGACTATGGCTACACCTTC. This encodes CASSLAVRQGHDYGYTF.

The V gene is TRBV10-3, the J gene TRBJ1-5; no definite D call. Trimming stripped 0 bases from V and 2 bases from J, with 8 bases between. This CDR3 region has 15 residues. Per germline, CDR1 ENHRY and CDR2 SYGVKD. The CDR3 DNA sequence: TGTGCCATCAGTGAGTCGGCCGGGGGCAATCAGCCCCAGCATTTT. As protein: CAISESAGGNQPQHF.

Here the CDR3 reads CSVASRGETQYF. In DNA, the CDR3 is TGCAGCGTTGCTTCAAGGGGAGAGACCCAGTACTTC. This chain uses TRBV29-1 with TRBJ2-5, with D possibly TRBD1 on 5 matching bases. Looked up from germline, CDR1 is SQVTM and CDR2 is ANQGSEA. The V and J ends lost 4 bases and 4 bases respectively, with 10 bases between them. The length of the CDR3 is 12 residues.

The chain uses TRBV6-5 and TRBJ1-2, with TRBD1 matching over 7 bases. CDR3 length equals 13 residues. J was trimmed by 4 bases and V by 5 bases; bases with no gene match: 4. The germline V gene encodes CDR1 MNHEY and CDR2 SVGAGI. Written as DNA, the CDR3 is TGTGCCAGCAGTCCTGGGACAGTCTATGGCTACACCTTC. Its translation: CASSPGTVYGYTF.

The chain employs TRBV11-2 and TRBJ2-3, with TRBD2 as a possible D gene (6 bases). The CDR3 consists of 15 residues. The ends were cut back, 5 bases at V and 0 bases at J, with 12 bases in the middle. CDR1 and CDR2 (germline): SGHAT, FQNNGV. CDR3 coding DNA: TGTGCCAGCAGCCGAACCCGGGGGAGCACAGATACGCAGTATTTT. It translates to CASSRTRGSTDTQYF.

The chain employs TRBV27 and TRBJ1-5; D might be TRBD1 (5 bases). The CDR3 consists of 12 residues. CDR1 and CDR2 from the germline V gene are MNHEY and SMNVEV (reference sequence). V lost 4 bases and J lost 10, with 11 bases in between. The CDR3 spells CASSSLRGPQHF. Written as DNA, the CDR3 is TGTGCCAGCAGTTCCCTAAGGGGCCCCCAGCATTTT.

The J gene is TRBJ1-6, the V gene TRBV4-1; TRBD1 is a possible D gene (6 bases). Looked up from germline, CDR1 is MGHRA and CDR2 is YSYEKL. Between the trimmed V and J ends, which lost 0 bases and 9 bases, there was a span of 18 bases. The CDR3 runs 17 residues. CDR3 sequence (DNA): TGCGCCAGCAGCCAAGAATCCCCGGACAGCGCTCTTTCACCCCTCCACTTT. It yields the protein CASSQESPDSALSPLHF.

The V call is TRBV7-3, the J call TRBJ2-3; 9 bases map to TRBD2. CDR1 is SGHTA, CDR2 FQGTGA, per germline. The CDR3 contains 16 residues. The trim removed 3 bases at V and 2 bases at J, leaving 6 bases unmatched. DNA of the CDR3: TGTGCCAGCAGCTTGGGTGGGACTAGCCCCACAGATACGCAGTATTTT. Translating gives CASSLGGTSPTDTQYF.

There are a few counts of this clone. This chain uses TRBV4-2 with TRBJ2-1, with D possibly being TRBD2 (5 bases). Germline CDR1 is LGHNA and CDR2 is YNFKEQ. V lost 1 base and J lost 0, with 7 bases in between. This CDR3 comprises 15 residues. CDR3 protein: CASSQARDSYNEQFF. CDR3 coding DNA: TGTGCCAGCAGCCAAGCCCGGGACTCCTACAATGAGCAGTTCTTC.